This TCR beta chain was observed in a study of OX40 agonist ivuxolimab in advanced cancers. Study details: Patients were treated with ivuxolimab, an agonistic anti-OX40 (CD134) antibody.

Only in-frame clones appear in the TCRdb table, and some are missing; sequencing was by immunoSEQ multiplex PCR. The sample consists of 30,000 to 45,000 clones, less than 85% of them appearing once. There are 13 residues in the CDR3. V lost 0 bases and J 2 bases, leaving 6 bases between the germline ends. From germline, CDR1 is SGHDT and CDR2 YYEEEE. This clone showed up just a few times. The sequence derives from an adult with an advanced solid tumor such as melanoma, head and neck, liver or kidney cancer. The rearrangement links TRBV5-6 to TRBJ2-7, with unresolved D. The material sequenced was CD4+ or CD8+ T cells sorted from blood, taken in a trial of the OX40 agonist ivuxolimab. The CDR3 region has the DNA TGTGCCAGCAGCTTGGCTCTGGCCTACGAGCAGTACTTC. This sequence encodes CASSLALAYEQYF.